This T cell receptor beta chain was sequenced in a study of shared clonotypes between healthy human individuals. The study, taken as a whole, reports: It was the non-shared clonotypes that had lower generation probabilities than clonotypes shared by all four donors.

Germline V gene data show CDR1 as SGHTA and CDR2 as FQGNSA. The CDR3 has 15 amino acids. V was pared by 4 bases and J by 0 bases, with 12 bases between. Note on this clone: Its antigen is undetermined.

TCRdb's copy holds only in-frame clones and misses some; the assay was immunoSEQ multiplex PCR. Of some 2,100,000 clones in the sample, 90% to 96% were seen once. This clonotype was sampled from a man aged 18 to 29 in good health. The V and J genes are TRBV7-2 and TRBJ1-2; D is possibly TRBD1 (6 bases). Sample: naive CD4+ T cells sorted from blood. The subset denotes: CD45RA+ positively selected. The CDR3 DNA reads as TGTGCCAGCAGCTCCCGGGACACAGCTAACTATGGCTACACCTTC. Its translation: CASSSRDTANYGYTF.